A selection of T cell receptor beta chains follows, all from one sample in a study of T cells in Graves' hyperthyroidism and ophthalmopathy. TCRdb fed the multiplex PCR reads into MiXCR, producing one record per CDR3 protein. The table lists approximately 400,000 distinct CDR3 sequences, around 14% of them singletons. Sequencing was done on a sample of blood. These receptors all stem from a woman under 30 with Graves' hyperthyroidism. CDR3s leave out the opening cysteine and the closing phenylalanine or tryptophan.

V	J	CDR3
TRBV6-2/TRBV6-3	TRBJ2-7	ASSSRTSSYEQY
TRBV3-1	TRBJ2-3	ASSQDAARGKDTQY
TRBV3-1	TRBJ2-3	ASSQDRGGAWDTQY
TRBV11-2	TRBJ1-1	ASSTLNTEAF
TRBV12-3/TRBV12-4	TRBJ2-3	ASSPRGGFPDTQY
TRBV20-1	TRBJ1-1	SATKYRVMNTEAF
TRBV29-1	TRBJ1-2	SVPTGYYGYT
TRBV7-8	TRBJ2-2	ASSLTHTGELF
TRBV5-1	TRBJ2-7	ASSLGAGNPHEQY
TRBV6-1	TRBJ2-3	ASSYARGASSTDTQY
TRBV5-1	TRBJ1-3	ASSQEWGQGLPVGYSGNTIY
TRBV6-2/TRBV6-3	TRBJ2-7	ASSTAWYEQY
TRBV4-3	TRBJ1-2	ASSPTGQGAYGYT
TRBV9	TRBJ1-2	ASSVAEGKGYT
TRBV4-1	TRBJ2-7	ASSQVGQTYEQY
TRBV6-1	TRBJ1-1	ASSPSRKVVDTEAF
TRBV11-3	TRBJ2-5	ASSLAGRGGRETQY